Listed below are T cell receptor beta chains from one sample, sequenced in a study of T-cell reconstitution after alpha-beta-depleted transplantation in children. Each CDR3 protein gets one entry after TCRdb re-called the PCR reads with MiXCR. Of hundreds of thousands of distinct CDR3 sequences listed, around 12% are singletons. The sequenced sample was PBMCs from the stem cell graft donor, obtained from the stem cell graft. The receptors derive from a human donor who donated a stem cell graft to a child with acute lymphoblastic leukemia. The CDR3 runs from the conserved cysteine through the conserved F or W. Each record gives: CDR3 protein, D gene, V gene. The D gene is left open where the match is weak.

CDR3 protein: CASKDNPKNIQYF
D gene: -
V gene: TRBV19

CDR3 protein: CASSLALGQMHHF
D gene: TRBD1
V gene: TRBV12-3/TRBV12-4

CDR3 protein: CAWSVRGGVSYEQYF
D gene: -
V gene: TRBV30

CDR3 protein: CAISDKRGNTGELFF
D gene: -
V gene: TRBV10-3

CDR3 protein: CASSLVRKYNEQFF
D gene: -
V gene: TRBV5-1

CDR3 protein: CATGGESTNEQFF
D gene: -
V gene: TRBV15

CDR3 protein: CSALLQRGGNTEAFF
D gene: -
V gene: TRBV20-1

CDR3 protein: CSARRGTDSNQPQHF
D gene: -
V gene: TRBV20-1

CDR3 protein: CASSSRYGVGETQYF
D gene: -
V gene: TRBV7-2

CDR3 protein: CASSYTKAGASYNEQFF
D gene: TRBD2
V gene: TRBV6-2/TRBV6-3

CDR3 protein: CASSQGLSAQYF
D gene: -
V gene: TRBV3-1

CDR3 protein: CASTPSWSRDNEQFF
D gene: -
V gene: TRBV12-3/TRBV12-4

CDR3 protein: CASRLGAFVTEAFF
D gene: -
V gene: TRBV5-1

CDR3 protein: CSARTSGVGSHNEQFF
D gene: TRBD2
V gene: TRBV20-1

CDR3 protein: CASSLDGWEPQHF
D gene: -
V gene: TRBV25-1

CDR3 protein: CASSPSLRFTDTQYF
D gene: -
V gene: TRBV19

CDR3 protein: CAWAHKDTEAFF
D gene: -
V gene: TRBV30

CDR3 protein: CASSLELAGGADTQYF
D gene: TRBD2
V gene: TRBV5-1

CDR3 protein: CASSIPANTGELFF
D gene: -
V gene: TRBV19

CDR3 protein: CASSQRQGNIEQYF
D gene: TRBD1
V gene: TRBV7-2

CDR3 protein: CASSLGLRHGTEAFF
D gene: -
V gene: TRBV5-1

CDR3 protein: CASSHPTTWDLNTEAFF
D gene: -
V gene: TRBV6-2/TRBV6-3

CDR3 protein: CASSPSRWTGELFF
D gene: -
V gene: TRBV3-1

CDR3 protein: CAISGHGEAFF
D gene: -
V gene: TRBV10-3

CDR3 protein: CSVGREYSEQYF
D gene: -
V gene: TRBV29-1

CDR3 protein: CASSTRTGHLREQYF
D gene: -
V gene: TRBV11-2

CDR3 protein: CASRRDSHLTYYGYTF
D gene: TRBD1
V gene: TRBV6-1

CDR3 protein: CASSLTDRVQETQYF
D gene: TRBD1
V gene: TRBV27

CDR3 protein: CAWSNRDNQPQHF
D gene: -
V gene: TRBV30

CDR3 protein: CASSEEAWREQYF
D gene: -
V gene: TRBV6-1

CDR3 protein: CASIDSSGGANVLTF
D gene: -
V gene: TRBV19

CDR3 protein: CASSPSRGRAGELFF
D gene: TRBD1
V gene: TRBV7-2

CDR3 protein: CASSGTGPLEGYTF
D gene: TRBD1
V gene: TRBV6-1

CDR3 protein: CSASRTSGEETQYF
D gene: TRBD2
V gene: TRBV20-1

CDR3 protein: CASSLGGSGANVLTF
D gene: -
V gene: TRBV12-3/TRBV12-4

CDR3 protein: CAISEEAVGSYNEQFF
D gene: -
V gene: TRBV10-3

CDR3 protein: CASSEWGAGDSYEQYF
D gene: -
V gene: TRBV25-1

CDR3 protein: CAIRQGSNQPQHF
D gene: -
V gene: TRBV10-3

CDR3 protein: CASRNSSGRKNTQYF
D gene: TRBD2
V gene: TRBV6-1

CDR3 protein: CASSLVPGSSYEQYF
D gene: -
V gene: TRBV7-2

CDR3 protein: CASSSTGSTYEQYF
D gene: TRBD1
V gene: TRBV7-2